Each of the 9 T cell receptor beta chains below was sequenced from the same sample in a study of blood T cell repertoires in COVID-19. Only in-frame clones appear in the TCRdb table, and some are missing; sequencing was by immunoSEQ multiplex PCR. The sample carries some 200,000 clones, about four fifths recorded once. Sequences were obtained from peripheral blood. The receptor set was obtained from a woman aged 80 or over with COVID-19, enrolled during active disease.

J is TRBJ2-1 and V is TRBV7-6; 11 bases are shared with TRBD2. V shed 0 bases and J 5 bases; nucleotides not matched to a gene: 6. From germline, CDR1 is SGHVS and CDR2 FNYEAQ. This CDR3 region has 17 residues. The CDR3 reads CASSLASLAGGHNEQFF. The CDR3 nucleotides read TGTGCCAGCAGCTTAGCGTCGCTAGCGGGAGGACACAATGAGCAGTTCTTC.

This sequence joins TRBV12-3 or TRBV12-4 and TRBJ2-4, with D maybe TRBD2 (6 bases). This CDR3 has 13 amino acids. Trimming took off 3 bases at V and 7 bases at J, with 10 bases between the two ends. CDR3 residues: CASSFEGRNIQYF. CDR3 sequence (DNA): TGTGCCAGCAGTTTCGAGGGGAGGAACATTCAGTACTTC.

The table lists this clone with a few counts. This chain uses TRBV9 with TRBJ2-2; 9 bases map to TRBD2. In germline, CDR1 is SGDLS, CDR2 YYNGEE. The CDR3 is 17 residues long. Trimming removed 3 bases from V and 6 bases from J; junction bases left unmatched: 12. DNA for the CDR3: TGTGCCAGCAGCGCCCTTGGCGGGGGGGTTTTGGCCGGGGAGCTGTTTTTT. Its protein product is CASSALGGGVLAGELFF.

The genes are TRBV18 and TRBJ2-5; D may be TRBD2 (6 bases). CDR3 length equals 15 residues. Germline V gene data show CDR1 as KGHSH and CDR2 as LQKENI. The germline V and J ends were trimmed by 3 bases and 5 bases, with 16 bases remaining between them. This chain's CDR3 is CASSPGTPGSETQYF. In nucleotides, the CDR3 is TGTGCCAGCTCACCGGGGACTCCCGGTTCGGAGACCCAGTACTTC.

The rearrangement links TRBV3-1 (or the pseudogene TRBV3-2) to TRBJ1-1; 8 nucleotides line up with TRBD1. Trimming took 7 bases from V and 5 from J; bases not matched to a gene: 9. Germline loops: CDR1 LGHDT, CDR2 YNNKEL (reference sequence). The CDR3 is made up of 14 amino acids. CDR3 protein: CASKPYGQGTEAFF. Written as DNA, the CDR3 is TGTGCCAGCAAGCCCTACGGACAGGGTACTGAAGCTTTCTTT.

The sample holds one count of this clone. The V call is TRBV28, the J call TRBJ2-1; TRBD1 matches 12 bases. The CDR3 spans 16 residues. The V and J ends lost 4 bases and 9 bases, in that order; junction bases with no gene match: 10. Germline CDR1 and CDR2: MDHEN and SYDVKM. The CDR3 spells CASSSPGQGALVEQFF. The DNA of the CDR3 is TGTGCCAGCAGTTCACCGGGACAGGGGGCACTGGTTGAGCAGTTCTTC.

This chain joins TRBV5-1 and TRBJ2-2; TRBD1 agrees at 10 bases. Germline values: CDR1 SGHRS, CDR2 YFSETQ. The V gene end was trimmed by 7 bases and the J gene end by 6 bases; junction bases not matched to a gene: 6. The CDR3 runs to 14 residues. The CDR3 region is CASWGQGLAGELFF. CDR3 coding DNA: TGCGCCAGCTGGGGACAGGGGCTGGCCGGGGAGCTGTTTTTT.

This chain links TRBV9 with TRBJ2-1, with a weak D call TRBD2 (5 bases). Germline V gives CDR1 SGDLS, CDR2 YYNGEE. The CDR3 is made up of 15 amino acids. Trimming shortened V by 0 bases and J by 2 bases, and 9 bases separated the two germline ends. DNA of the CDR3: TGTGCCAGCAGCGTAGCAAGCGGCCCCTACAATGAGCAGTTCTTC. Translated, it gives CASSVASGPYNEQFF.

V usage is TRBV6-5 and J usage is TRBJ2-7; tentatively, D is TRBD1 (5 bases). Germline V lookup: CDR1 MNHEY, CDR2 SVGAGI. The CDR3 consists of 15 residues. Trimming cost V 2 bases and J 0 bases, with 11 bases left between them. CDR3 bases: TGTGCCAGCAGTTACCTCCCGACAGTCTCCTACGAGCAGTACTTC. Translated, it gives CASSYLPTVSYEQYF.